Here is one T cell receptor (beta chain) with its context. This clonotype was observed at least ten times. The antigen it binds to is not known. No quality values exist for individual bases; no much larger clone is one base distant. These reads were obtained on an Illumina HiSeq 2500. Quantitative 5'-RACE with molecular barcodes was used to prepare TCR beta libraries. For the original study's pipeline: To identify disease-linked TCR variants, a new computational method was used, one built on a probabilistic model of VDJ rearrangement. TCRdb reran the public reads through fastp at Q25 and MiXCR, keeping productive beta chains. Each CDR3 protein gets just one entry, which takes the most common genes and DNA from the rows behind it. The V and J calls, along with clone size, are taken from TCRdb and not from the paper's own processing. A total of 130,000 or so distinct CDR3 sequences appear in this sample, approximately 6.8% of them only once. 12% of the sample is in the top ten clones.

This sample is drawn from a study of CD8 T cells in ankylosing spondylitis (dated by TCRdb to 2017 to 2019). Regarding the complete study: T cell receptor beta repertoires were profiled in healthy donors and ankylosing spondylitis patients so that disease-linked TCR variants could be found. Samples of peripheral blood were taken, and for ankylosing spondylitis patients, synovial fluid was collected as well. The full study cohort comprised approximately 23 ankylosing spondylitis patients and roughly 110 healthy donors.

Summary of the overall study and its limitations: The disease-linked clones showed a CD8+ phenotype and occurred at relatively low frequencies in peripheral blood. According to the report, matched synovial fluid samples from ankylosing spondylitis patients were significantly enriched for the disease-linked clones. A TCR beta motif made up of about eight highly homologous amino acid variants appeared to be characteristic of blood from ankylosing spondylitis patients. Some motif variants were previously reported in synovial fluid and blood of reactive arthritis patients, suggesting common disease-initiation mechanisms.

Sequenced: blood, either unsorted or a sorted T cell fraction (not recorded which). The receptor's source is a male donor with ankylosing spondylitis or in good health (not recorded which).

The bases read TGTGCCAGCAGTTTGGGGACAGGGGGCCCTAGGGCCGAGCAGTACTTC. It is translated as CASSLGTGGPRAEQYF. The rearrangement joined TRBV28 to TRBJ2-7; TRBD1 agrees with 12 junctional bases. There are 16 amino acids in the CDR3, from cysteine to phenylalanine inclusive. Just CDR3 DNA is preserved here, 48 bases in frame from base 1. From a lookup of the germline V gene, CDR1 and CDR2 are MDHEN and SYDVKM. Germline trimming amounts to 3 bases on V and 6 bases on J, with 9 as the count of junction bases outside the gene matches.